These T cell receptor beta chains were read from a single sample in a study of blood T cell repertoires in COVID-19. The data were produced by immunoSEQ multiplex PCR, yet TCRdb's version contains in-frame clones alone and is incomplete. The sample holds around 470,000 clones; roughly 91% are singletons and the top ten take about 0.6%. The sequenced material came from PBMCs or T cells enriched from blood (not recorded which). These receptors came from a man aged 18 to 35 who had recovered from COVID-19. Each CDR3 is given with its conserved first and last residue. Each record gives: clone size, J gene, V gene, D gene, CDR3 DNA, CDR3 protein. D genes are given only for firm matches. A clone size is listed for some rows: how often the clone was seen (once, few, many), or a class if it is expanded.

>-|TRBJ1-2|TRBV4-1|TRBD1
TGCGCCAGCAGCCAAGGACAGGGGGCTAACTATGGCTACACCTTC
CASSQGQGANYGYTF
>-|TRBJ1-5|TRBV29-1|-
TGCAGCGTTCATAAGCCACAGGTTAGGTTGAGTCAGCCCCAGCATTTT
CSVHKPQVRLSQPQHF
>once|TRBJ1-5|TRBV29-1|-
TGCAGCACCAAGGGGCCAGGAGATCAGCCCCAGCATTTT
CSTKGPGDQPQHF
>-|TRBJ2-7|TRBV27|-
TGTGCCAGCAGTTTATCCGGGTCCCCCTCCTACGAGCAGTACTTC
CASSLSGSPSYEQYF
>-|TRBJ1-1|TRBV24-1|-
TGTGCCACCAGTGAACAACAGGGAGCTGAAGCTTTCTTT
CATSEQQGAEAFF
>-|TRBJ1-1|TRBV5-1|TRBD1
TGCGCCAGCAGTCTCACAGGGGGAGAGGCTTTCTTT
CASSLTGGEAFF
>-|TRBJ1-3|TRBV4-1|-
TGCGCCAGCAGCCAAGTGGGGCTCAGCTCTGGAAACACCATATATTTT
CASSQVGLSSGNTIYF
>-|TRBJ2-1|TRBV5-6|TRBD2
TGTGCCAGCAGCTTGGGACTAGCGGGGGGGAACTACAATGAGCAGTTCTTC
CASSLGLAGGNYNEQFF
>-|TRBJ1-2|TRBV5-1|TRBD1
TGCGCCAGCAGCTTGGGGGGACAGGGGTCTGGCTACACCTTC
CASSLGGQGSGYTF
>-|TRBJ1-5|TRBV2|TRBD1
TGTGCCAGCCTGGGACAGGACTTTGGTCAGCCCCAGCATTTT
CASLGQDFGQPQHF
>-|TRBJ1-5|TRBV20-1|-
TGCAGTGCCAGTAATCAGGGTTTTAATCAGCCCCAGCATTTT
CSASNQGFNQPQHF
>-|TRBJ2-5|TRBV3-1/TRBV3-2|-
TGTGCCAGCAGCCAAGTTGGTAGCGGAGAAGAGACCCAGTACTTC
CASSQVGSGEETQYF
>-|TRBJ1-1|TRBV7-9|-
TGTGCCAGCAGTTCATTTCAGGGGAACACTGAAGCTTTCTTT
CASSSFQGNTEAFF
>-|TRBJ1-1|TRBV11-2|-
TGTGCCAGCAGTCTCGAGAGGAGCACTGAAGCTTTCTTT
CASSLERSTEAFF